This T cell receptor (beta chain) was observed in a study of cytomegalovirus exposure and HLA in healthy donors. As regards this clone: Its antigen remains unidentified.

Study findings and constraints: Using the classifier, cytomegalovirus status was reportedly diagnosed with high specificity and sensitivity. Researchers reported from a later analysis that most CMV-associated TCR beta chains appeared HLA-restricted. Earlier analysis looked at TCR beta V segments, and most were productive about 87% or about 30% of the time.

The PCR had 60 Vbeta and 13 Jbeta primers. TCRdb's copy holds only in-frame clones and misses some; the assay was immunoSEQ multiplex PCR. The sample holds about 120,000 clones, 80% seen once. The receptor was isolated from a female donor in good health and CMV-seronegative. The sample was PBMCs.

The CDR3 DNA reads TGTGTTACTAGCGGGGGGCCTAGCACAGATACGCAGTATTTT. As protein: CVTSGGPSTDTQYF. The chain joins TRBV7-6 to TRBJ2-3; TRBD2 aligns across 12 bases. CDR1 and CDR2 from the germline V gene are SGHVS and FNYEAQ. The length of the CDR3 is 14 residues.